Reported below is one T cell receptor (beta chain). The antigen remains undetermined. This sample is drawn from a study of shared clonotypes between healthy human individuals. Findings and caveats of the study: Larger richness was generally estimated for naive than memory subsets.

Libraries were prepared by immunoSEQ multiplex PCR; TCRdb keeps only in-frame clonotypes and omits some of them. The sample has roughly 570,000 clones, 95% to 98% seen once. Cells designated naive CD8 were CD45RO-negative and were positively selected for CCR7, with terminally differentiated effector memory CD45RA+ cells excluded. Between the trimmed V and J ends, which lost 1 base and 5 bases, there was a span of 27 bases. The length of the CDR3 is 19 residues. Germline V gives CDR1 SEHNR, CDR2 FQNEAQ (reference sequence). The rearrangement links TRBV7-9 to TRBJ2-7, with D perhaps TRBD1 or TRBD2 (5 bases each). The source material was naive CD8+ T cells sorted from blood. The TCR sequence derives from a man aged 25 to 45 in good health. CDR3 in DNA: TGTGCCAGCAGCTTAGGCCGGGCTGGCCCCCGGGACGTCGTTAACGAGCAGTACTTC. Translated, it gives CASSLGRAGPRDVVNEQYF.